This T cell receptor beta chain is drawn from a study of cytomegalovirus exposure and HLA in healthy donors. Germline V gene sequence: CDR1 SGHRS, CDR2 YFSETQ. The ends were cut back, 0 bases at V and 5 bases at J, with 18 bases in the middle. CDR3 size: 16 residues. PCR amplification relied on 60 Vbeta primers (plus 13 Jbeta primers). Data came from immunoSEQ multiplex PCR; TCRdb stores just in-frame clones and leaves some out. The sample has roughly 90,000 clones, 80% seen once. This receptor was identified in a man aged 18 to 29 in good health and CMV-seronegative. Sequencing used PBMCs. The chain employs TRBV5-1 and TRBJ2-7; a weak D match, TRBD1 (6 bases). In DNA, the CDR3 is TGCGCCAGCAGCTTGGATGTGTGGTCAGGGGTGGACGAGCAGTACTTC. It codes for CASSLDVWSGVDEQYF.